This entry concerns a single TCR beta chain. Enrollees, roughly 18 to 90 years old, lived in roughly 24 US areas. The study assigned cohorts using participant-reported clinical history. Those designated as exposed participants met a COVID-19 case within 2 weeks before study entry. The entry originates in a study of blood T cell repertoires in COVID-19. Source study methods: Reference gene primer amplification in the assay estimated nucleated cell counts. Using immunoSEQ multiplex PCR, the repertoire was profiled, and TCRdb retains in-frame clones only, with some absent. The V and J calls and the clone size are those of that table, but D and trimming were determined from the DNA. The data contain about 350,000 clones, about 88% of them singletons. The V gene end was trimmed by 3 bases and the J gene end by 4 bases; junction bases not matched to a gene: 1. Germline assignment: CDR1 SGDLS and CDR2 YYNGEE. This CDR3 has 13 amino acids.

This sequence was found in a woman aged 25-40 years who had been exposed to COVID-19. Sequenced input: PBMCs or T cells enriched from blood (not recorded which). The genes are TRBV9 and TRBJ2-5, with 9 bases matching TRBD1. CDR3 in DNA: TGTGCCAGCAGCGGGGGACAGGGAGAGACCCAGTACTTC. It specifies CASSGGQGETQYF.